The T cell receptor beta chain described here comes from a study of response to subunit inactivated influenza vaccine. TCRdb fed the RT-PCR reads into MiXCR, producing one record per CDR3 protein. The sample has about half a million distinct CDR3 sequences; under 9% are singletons. The sample holds a few counts of this clonotype. Sequences were derived from PBMCs from blood, sampled about 24 months after vaccination. The sequence was collected from a man between 50 and 69 years old who received an inactivated influenza vaccine.

The CDR3 reads CASSSTQGTRSDQPQHF. For the CDR3, the DNA is TGTGCCAGCAGCTCCACTCAAGGGACCCGTTCTGATCAGCCCCAGCATTTT. The rearrangement links TRBV7-9 to TRBJ1-5; TRBD1 might be the D (5 bases). Germline CDR1 is SEHNR and CDR2 is FQNEAQ (reference sequence). The V gene lost 4 bases and the J gene lost 5 bases, with 21 bases spanning the gap. The CDR3 totals 17 residues.